Below are 10 T cell receptor beta chains sequenced from a single sample in a study of T cell repertoires in cytomegalovirus infection. These receptors' antigens are unknown. One entry per CDR3 protein, called by TCRdb with MiXCR from the reads. Of 600,000 to 700,000 distinct CDR3 sequences in the sample, approximately 33% were seen once. The sample was cultured PBMCs, taken from culture after CMV antigen stimulation. The receptors here all came from a human donor in good health (CMV status not recorded). Some clones in this sample may be carry-over from other donors' samples.

The chain recombines TRBV18 with TRBJ1-1, with D hard to call. Trimming took 3 bases from V and 7 from J, leaving 9 bases between them. The CDR3 loop spans 12 amino acids. Germline V gives CDR1 KGHSH, CDR2 LQKENI. Here the CDR3 reads CASSPRHGEAFF. In DNA, the CDR3 is TGTGCCAGCTCACCGAGACACGGTGAAGCTTTCTTT.

This clonotype has just a few counts. The rearrangement joins TRBV14 to TRBJ2-3; the D is unclear. CDR1 is SGHDN and CDR2 is FVKESK in the germline V gene. Trimming stripped 10 bases from V and 3 bases from J, with 11 bases between. This CDR3 has 12 residues. The CDR3 bases are TGTGCCACCCCCCCGAAGACAGATACGCAGTATTTT. Amino acid sequence: CATPPKTDTQYF.

This clonotype occurred a few times. J is TRBJ2-3 and V is TRBV7-2, with TRBD2 matching over 15 bases. In germline, CDR1 is SGHTA, CDR2 FQGNSA. The J segment lost 0 bases and the V segment lost 5 bases, leaving 6 bases of the junction unmatched. This CDR3 is built from 18 residues. This CDR3 reads CASSLTGLAGGSTDTQYF. The CDR3 DNA sequence: TGTGCCAGCAGCCTAACGGGACTAGCGGGGGGTAGCACAGATACGCAGTATTTT.

This chain connects TRBV20-1 to TRBJ2-5; 9 bases align to TRBD2. V trimming: 5 bases; J trimming: 5 bases; junction bases outside the gene matches: 6. Germline V gene lookup returns CDR1 DFQATT and CDR2 SNEGSKA (reference sequence). This CDR3 has 13 amino acids. The DNA of the CDR3 is TGCAGTGCTGTAGCGGGAGTTGTGGAGACCCAGTACTTC. Translating gives CSAVAGVVETQYF.

In nucleotides, the CDR3 is TGTGCCAGCAGCTTATTTGGGGGTGGAAACACCGGGGAGCTGTTTTTT. Encoded protein: CASSLFGGGNTGELFF. V usage is TRBV7-2 and J usage is TRBJ2-2; either TRBD1 or TRBD2 may supply D (5 bases each). Trimming removed 2 bases from V and 2 bases from J, with 12 bases in between. The length of the CDR3 is 16 residues. CDR1 is SGHTA, CDR2 FQGNSA, per germline.

This chain connects TRBV5-6 to TRBJ1-6; D remains unclear. The CDR3 is 15 amino acids. Germline V gives CDR1 SGHDT, CDR2 YYEEEE. Trimming left V 0 bases short and J 7 bases short, with 11 bases between. The CDR3 coding sequence is TGTGCCAGCAGCTTGGGGGAGGGTGGAAATTCACCCCTCCACTTT. This translates into CASSLGEGGNSPLHF.

The chain employs TRBV13 and TRBJ1-2, with unresolved D. Trimming left V 5 bases short and J 2 bases short, with 9 bases between. Germline loops: CDR1 PRHDT, CDR2 FYEKMQ (reference sequence). The CDR3 runs 13 residues. CDR3 loop: CASSPWSNYGYTF. The CDR3 region has the DNA TGTGCCAGCAGCCCTTGGTCAAACTATGGCTACACCTTC. The whole variable domain, filled in from reference TRBV13 and TRBJ1-2, reads AAGVIQSPRHLIKEKRETATLKCYPIPRHDTVYWYQQGPGQDPQFLISFYEKMQSDKGSIPDRFSAQQFSDYHSELNMSSLELGDSALYFCASSPWSNYGYTFGSGTRLTVV.

This clonotype was detected a few times. V usage is TRBV7-2 and J usage is TRBJ2-7; D possibly corresponds to TRBD2 (6 bases). The germline gives CDR1 SGHTA, CDR2 FQGNSA. The CDR3 runs 14 residues. Trimming stripped 3 bases from V and 2 bases from J, with 11 bases between. CDR3 DNA sequence: TGTGCCAGCAGCTTCCCGGGACTTACCTACGAGCAGTACTTC. It translates to CASSFPGLTYEQYF.

The gene calls are TRBV29-1 and TRBJ2-4; a possible D gene is TRBD1 (6 bases). Trimming took 5 bases from V and 7 from J, leaving 12 bases between them. The CDR3 sequence is 12 residues long. Germline values: CDR1 SQVTM, CDR2 ANQGSEA. DNA for the CDR3: TGCAGCGTTTGGTCAGGGGATAACATTCAGTACTTC. Its translation: CSVWSGDNIQYF.

The rearrangement joins TRBV12-3 or TRBV12-4 to TRBJ1-5; D might be TRBD1 (5 bases). There are 15 residues in the CDR3. Trimming shortened V by 1 base and J by 2 bases, and 9 bases separated the two germline ends. The CDR3 reads CASSLDQGGNQPQHF. CDR3 nucleotides: TGTGCCAGCAGTTTAGACCAGGGTGGCAATCAGCCCCAGCATTTT.